This T cell receptor (beta chain) was identified during a study of T cell responses to AZD1222 COVID-19 vaccine. Overall study results and limits: At baseline, just a handful of AZD1222 recipients tested seropositive. Clonal diversity was possibly underestimated, and white British individuals and females predominated among donors.

As regards this clone: Its specificity is not known.

Here immunoSEQ multiplex PCR was the method, and the copy in TCRdb shows in-frame clones only, minus some. The table lists around 200,000 clones, approximately 92% of them singletons. V was shortened by 4 bases and J by 5 bases, with 5 bases between the two germline ends. This CDR3 comprises 11 residues. Germline V gives CDR1 LNHDA, CDR2 SQIVND (reference sequence). V usage is TRBV19 and J usage is TRBJ1-1, with D unresolved. Material: peripheral blood, obtained 28 days after the second dose of the MenACWY control vaccine. The source of this sequence is an adult who received the MenACWY meningococcal vaccine as a control. CDR3 in amino acids: CASSKLTEAFF. The DNA for the CDR3 is TGTGCCAGTAGTAAGTTGACTGAAGCTTTCTTT.